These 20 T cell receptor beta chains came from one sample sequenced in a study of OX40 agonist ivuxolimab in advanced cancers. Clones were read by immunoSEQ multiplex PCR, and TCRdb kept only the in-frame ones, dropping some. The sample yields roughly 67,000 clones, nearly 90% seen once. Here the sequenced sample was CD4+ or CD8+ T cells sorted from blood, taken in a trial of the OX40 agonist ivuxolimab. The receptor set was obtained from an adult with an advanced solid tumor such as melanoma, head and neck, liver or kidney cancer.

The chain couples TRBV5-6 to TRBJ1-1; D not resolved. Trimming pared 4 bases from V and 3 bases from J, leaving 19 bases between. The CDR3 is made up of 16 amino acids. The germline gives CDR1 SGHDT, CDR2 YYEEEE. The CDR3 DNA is TGTGCCAGCAGCCCAGAGCCGGGGTTTGGGTACACTGAAGCTTTCTTT. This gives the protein CASSPEPGFGYTEAFF.

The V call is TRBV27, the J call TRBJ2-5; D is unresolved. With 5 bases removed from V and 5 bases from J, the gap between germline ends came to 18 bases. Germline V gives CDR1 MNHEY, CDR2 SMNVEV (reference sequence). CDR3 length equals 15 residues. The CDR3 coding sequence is TGTGCCAGCAGTCCAATCCCCGCGGCGTGGGAGACCCAGTACTTC. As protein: CASSPIPAAWETQYF.

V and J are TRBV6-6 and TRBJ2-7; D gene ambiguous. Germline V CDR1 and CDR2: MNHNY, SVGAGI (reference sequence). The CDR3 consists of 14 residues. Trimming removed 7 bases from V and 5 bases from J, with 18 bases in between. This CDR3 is CASTKSGMINEQYF. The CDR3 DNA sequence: TGTGCCAGCACCAAGTCGGGTATGATAAACGAGCAGTACTTC.

The CDR3 region is CASSSGDYYNEQFF. In DNA form, the CDR3 reads TGTGCCAGTAGTAGTGGGGATTACTACAATGAGCAGTTCTTC. The rearrangement uses TRBV19 and TRBJ2-1; D call uncertain. There are 14 residues in the CDR3. V was shortened by 4 bases and J by 3 bases, with 10 bases between the two germline ends. Germline V gene sequence: CDR1 LNHDA, CDR2 SQIVND (reference sequence).

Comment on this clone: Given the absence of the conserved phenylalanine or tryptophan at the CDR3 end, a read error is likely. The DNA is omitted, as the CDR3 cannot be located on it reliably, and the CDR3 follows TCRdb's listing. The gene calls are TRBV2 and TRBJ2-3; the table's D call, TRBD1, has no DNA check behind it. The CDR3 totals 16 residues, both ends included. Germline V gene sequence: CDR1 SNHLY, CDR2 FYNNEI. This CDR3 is CASSLLTPGQGTLEYL.

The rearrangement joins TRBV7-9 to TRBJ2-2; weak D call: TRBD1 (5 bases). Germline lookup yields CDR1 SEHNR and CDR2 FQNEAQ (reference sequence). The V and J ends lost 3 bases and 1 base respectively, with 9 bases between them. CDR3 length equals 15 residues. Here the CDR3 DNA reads TGTGCCAGCAGCTTTGGCAGGGAGAACACCGGGGAGCTGTTTTTT. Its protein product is CASSFGRENTGELFF.

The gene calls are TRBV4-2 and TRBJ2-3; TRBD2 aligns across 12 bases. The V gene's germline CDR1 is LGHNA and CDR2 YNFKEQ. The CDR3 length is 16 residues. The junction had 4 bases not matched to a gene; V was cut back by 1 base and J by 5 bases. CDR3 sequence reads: CASSQAGGLAGDTQYF. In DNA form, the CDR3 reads TGTGCCAGCAGCCAAGCTGGGGGACTAGCGGGAGATACGCAGTATTTT.

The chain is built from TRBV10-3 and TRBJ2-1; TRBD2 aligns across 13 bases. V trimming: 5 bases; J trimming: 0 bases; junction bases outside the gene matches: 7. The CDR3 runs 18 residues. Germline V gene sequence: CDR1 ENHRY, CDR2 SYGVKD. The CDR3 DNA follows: TGTGCCATCAGTCCGGGACTAGCGGGGTTGAGCTCCTACAATGAGCAGTTCTTC. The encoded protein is CAISPGLAGLSSYNEQFF.

CDR3 region: CASSLVGLGGYNEQFF. The CDR3 DNA sequence: TGTGCCAGCAGCTTAGTAGGGTTGGGGGGTTACAATGAGCAGTTCTTC. V is TRBV7-8 and J is TRBJ2-1, with D possibly being TRBD2 (6 bases). The V and J ends lost 1 base and 4 bases respectively, with 14 bases between them. Germline V CDR1 and CDR2: SGHVS, FQNEAQ. The CDR3 runs to 16 residues.

In nucleotides, the CDR3 is TGTGCCAGCAGCCAAGGCGGGACTGTATCCTACGAGCAGTACTTC. Its protein is CASSQGGTVSYEQYF. The chain uses TRBV9 and TRBJ2-7; a possible D gene is TRBD2 (6 bases). The germline gives CDR1 SGDLS, CDR2 YYNGEE. V lost 4 bases to trimming and J lost 1 base, with 15 bases between them. This CDR3 has 15 amino acids. Full variable domain (rest looked up from reference TRBV9 and TRBJ2-7): DSGVTQTPKHLITATGQRVTLRCSPRSGDLSVYWYQQSLDQGLQFLIQYYNGEERAKGNILERFSAQQFPDLHSELNLSSLELGDSALYFCASSQGGTVSYEQYFGPGTRLTVT.

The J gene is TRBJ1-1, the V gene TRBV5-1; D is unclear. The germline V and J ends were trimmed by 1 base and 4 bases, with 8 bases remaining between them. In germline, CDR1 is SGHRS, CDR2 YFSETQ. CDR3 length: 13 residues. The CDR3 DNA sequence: TGCGCCAGCAGCTTGTATGGGAGCACTGAAGCTTTCTTT. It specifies CASSLYGSTEAFF.

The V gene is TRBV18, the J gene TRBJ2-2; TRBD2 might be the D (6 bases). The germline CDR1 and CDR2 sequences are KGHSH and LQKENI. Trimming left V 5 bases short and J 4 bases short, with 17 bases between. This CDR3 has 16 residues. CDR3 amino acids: CASSSSGGKGTGELFF. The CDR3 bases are TGTGCCAGCTCATCCAGTGGAGGGAAGGGCACCGGGGAGCTGTTTTTT.

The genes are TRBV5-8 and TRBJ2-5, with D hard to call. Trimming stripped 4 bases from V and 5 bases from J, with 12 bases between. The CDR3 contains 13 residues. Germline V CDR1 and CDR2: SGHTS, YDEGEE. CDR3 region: CASSPGMVETQYF. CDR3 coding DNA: TGTGCCAGCAGCCCCGGCATGGTTGAGACCCAGTACTTC.

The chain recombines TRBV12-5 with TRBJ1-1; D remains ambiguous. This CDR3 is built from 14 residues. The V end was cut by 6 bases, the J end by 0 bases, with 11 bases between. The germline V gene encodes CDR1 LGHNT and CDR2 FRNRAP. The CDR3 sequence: CASGPGRLNTEAFF. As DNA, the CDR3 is TGTGCTAGTGGACCCGGCAGATTGAACACTGAAGCTTTCTTT. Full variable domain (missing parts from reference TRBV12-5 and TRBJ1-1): DARVTQTPRHKVTEMGQEVTMRCQPILGHNTVFWYRQTMMQGLELLAYFRNRAPLDDSGMPKDRFSAEMPDATLATLKIQPSEPRDSAVYFCASGPGRLNTEAFFGQGTRLTVV.

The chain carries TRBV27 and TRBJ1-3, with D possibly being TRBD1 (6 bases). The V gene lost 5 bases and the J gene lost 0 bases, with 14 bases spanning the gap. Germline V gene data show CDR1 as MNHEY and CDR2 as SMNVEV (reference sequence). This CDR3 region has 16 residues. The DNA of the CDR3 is TGTGCCAGCAGTCTCCGGGGGCCCGGCTCTGGAAACACCATATATTTT. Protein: CASSLRGPGSGNTIYF.

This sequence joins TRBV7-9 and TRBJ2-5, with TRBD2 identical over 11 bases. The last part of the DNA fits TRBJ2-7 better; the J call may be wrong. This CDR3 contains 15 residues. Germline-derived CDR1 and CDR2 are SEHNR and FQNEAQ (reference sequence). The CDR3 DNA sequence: TGTGCCAGCAGCCCGCGACTAGCGGGACCCCTCGAGCAGTACTTC. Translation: CASSPRLAGPLEQYF.

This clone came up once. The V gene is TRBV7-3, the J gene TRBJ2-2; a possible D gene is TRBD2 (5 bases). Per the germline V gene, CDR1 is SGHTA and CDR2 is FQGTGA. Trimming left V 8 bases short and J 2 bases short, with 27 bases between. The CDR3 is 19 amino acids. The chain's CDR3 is CASWQLGPLAQKNTGELFF. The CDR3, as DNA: TGTGCCAGCTGGCAACTCGGGCCGCTAGCCCAGAAAAACACCGGGGAGCTGTTTTTT.

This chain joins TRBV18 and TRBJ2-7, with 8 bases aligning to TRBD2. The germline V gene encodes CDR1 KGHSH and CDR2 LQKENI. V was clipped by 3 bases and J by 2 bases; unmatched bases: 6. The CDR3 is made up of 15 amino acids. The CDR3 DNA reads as TGTGCCAGCTCACCTAATCCAGCGGGAGCCTACGAGCAGTACTTC. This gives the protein CASSPNPAGAYEQYF. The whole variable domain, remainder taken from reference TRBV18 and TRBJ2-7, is NAGVMQNPRHLVRRRGQEARLRCSPMKGHSHVYWYRQLPEEGLKFMVYLQKENIIDESGMPKERFSAEFPKEGPSILRIQQVVRGDSAAYFCASSPNPAGAYEQYFGPGTRLTVT.

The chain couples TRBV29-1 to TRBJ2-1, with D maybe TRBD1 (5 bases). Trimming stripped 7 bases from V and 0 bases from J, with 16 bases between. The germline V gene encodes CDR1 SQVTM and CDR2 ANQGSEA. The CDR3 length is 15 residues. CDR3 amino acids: CSAAPGQGSYNEQFF. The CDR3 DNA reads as TGCAGCGCCGCCCCCGGGCAGGGCTCCTACAATGAGCAGTTCTTC.

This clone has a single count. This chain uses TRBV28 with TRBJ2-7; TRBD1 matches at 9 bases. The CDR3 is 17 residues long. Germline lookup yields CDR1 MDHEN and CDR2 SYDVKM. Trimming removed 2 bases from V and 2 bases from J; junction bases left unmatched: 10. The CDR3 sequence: CASSLPHIWTGAYEQYF. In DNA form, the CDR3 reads TGTGCCAGCAGTTTACCCCATATCTGGACAGGGGCCTACGAGCAGTACTTC.